This T cell receptor (beta chain) comes out of a study of blood T cell repertoires in COVID-19. Looked up from germline, CDR1 is MNHEY and CDR2 is SVGAGI. The CDR3 totals 12 residues. V was clipped by 1 base and J by 6 bases, with 7 bases between them. Authors' data handling: The assay estimated nucleated cells by amplifying reference gene primers. Method: immunoSEQ multiplex PCR; TCRdb's copy keeps in-frame clones and lacks some. V and J calls and clone size are copied from that table; D and trimming were computed from the DNA. The sample includes over 120,000 clones, around nine tenths of them seen just once.

The sequencing sample was made of peripheral blood. V usage is TRBV6-5 and J usage is TRBJ2-7, with D possibly TRBD2 on 6 matching bases. This receptor was taken from a woman aged 45-65 years with active or convalescent COVID-19. The CDR3 sequence: CASSYWGGEQYF. Written as DNA, the CDR3 is TGTGCCAGCAGTTACTGGGGAGGCGAGCAGTACTTC.